One and the same sample provided the 29 T cell receptor beta chains below, sequenced in a study of cytomegalovirus exposure and HLA in healthy donors. Vbeta (60) and Jbeta (13) primers were used in the PCR. The data were produced by immunoSEQ multiplex PCR, yet TCRdb's version contains in-frame clones alone and is incomplete. Of approximately 110,000 clones listed, over 60% were seen once; the top ten hold roughly 3.7%. Sequencing input: PBMCs. The source of these receptors is a human donor in good health.

The gene calls are TRBV2 and TRBJ1-4, with 7 bases identical to TRBD1. The J segment lost 7 bases and the V segment lost 9 bases, leaving 17 bases of the junction unmatched. CDR3 length: 16 amino acids. Germline-derived CDR1 and CDR2 are SNHLY and FYNNEI. CDR3 protein: CASGSTYSRGSEKLFF. CDR3 DNA: TGTGCCAGTGGTTCCACTTACAGCAGGGGGTCTGAAAAACTGTTTTTT.

V and J are TRBV25-1 and TRBJ2-1; 13 bases match TRBD2. The germline gives CDR1 MGHDK, CDR2 SYGVNS. Trimming took 1 base from V and 5 from J; bases not matched to a gene: 5. CDR3 length: 17 amino acids. CDR3 region: CASSELGGTSGNNEQFF. The CDR3 DNA is TGTGCCAGCAGTGAATTGGGGGGGACTAGCGGGAACAATGAGCAGTTCTTC.

The chain is built from TRBV6-5 and TRBJ1-3, with D possibly being TRBD1 (6 bases). Deletions cut 0 bases from V and 0 bases from J, with 9 bases between. The germline V gene encodes CDR1 MNHEY and CDR2 SVGAGI. CDR3 length: 16 residues. CDR3: CASSYSLQGSGNTIYF. The CDR3 DNA is TGTGCCAGCAGTTACTCGTTACAGGGCTCTGGAAACACCATATATTTT.

The V call is TRBV29-1, the J call TRBJ2-2, with 12 bases aligning to TRBD2. V lost 7 bases to trimming and J lost 5 bases; unmatched junction nucleotides: 8. The CDR3 extends over 15 amino acids. The germline CDR1 and CDR2 sequences are SQVTM and ANQGSEA. The chain's CDR3 is CSAGGTSGLTGELFF. The DNA of the CDR3 is TGCAGCGCGGGTGGGACTAGCGGGCTAACCGGGGAGCTGTTTTTT.

This CDR3 is CAISEEVYRYGYTF. CDR3 bases: TGTGCCATCAGTGAGGAGGTCTACAGGTATGGCTACACCTTC. The V call is TRBV10-3, the J call TRBJ1-2, with a possible D match to TRBD1 (5 bases). The CDR3 contains 14 residues. The germline V gene encodes CDR1 ENHRY and CDR2 SYGVKD. V gave up 2 bases and J gave up 5 bases, with 12 bases separating them.

CDR3: CASSELLGSAGRGNTEAFF. The CDR3, as DNA: TGTGCCAGCAGTGAACTTCTGGGATCCGCAGGGCGGGGAAACACTGAAGCTTTCTTT. The genes are TRBV2 and TRBJ1-1; a weak D match, TRBD1 (5 bases). In germline, CDR1 is SNHLY, CDR2 FYNNEI. V lost 2 bases to trimming and J lost 2 bases, with 24 bases between them. The CDR3 is made up of 19 amino acids.

This clone was counted between two and nine times. The J gene is TRBJ1-2, the V gene TRBV28; the match to TRBD1 covers 9 bases. There are 15 residues in the CDR3. Germline assignment: CDR1 MDHEN and CDR2 SYDVKM. V dropped 5 bases and J dropped 8; count of bases not matched to a gene: 12. The CDR3 bases are TGTGCCAGCAGTCAAGGGGGACAGGGTGCGTGGGGCTACACCTTC. This encodes CASSQGGQGAWGYTF.

This chain joins TRBV5-4 and TRBJ1-1, with D uncertain. From germline, CDR1 is SGHNT and CDR2 YYREEE (reference sequence). The CDR3 totals 11 residues. Trimming removed 2 bases at V and 4 bases at J, with 3 bases between. For the CDR3, the DNA is TGTGCCAGCAGCTTCGGCACTGAAGCTTTCTTT. Its protein is CASSFGTEAFF.

V gene TRBV2 combines with J gene TRBJ2-1; no definite D call. The CDR3 is 13 amino acids. The V gene's germline CDR1 is SNHLY and CDR2 FYNNEI. Deletions cut 6 bases from V and 9 bases from J, with 15 bases between. CDR3 region: CASSASELAEQFF. The CDR3 nucleotides read TGTGCCAGCAGCGCTAGTGAGCTGGCTGAGCAGTTCTTC.

This clone was detected a few times. The chain combines TRBV5-8 with TRBJ2-1; D unresolved. Looked up from germline, CDR1 is SGHTS and CDR2 is YDEGEE. V was cut by 3 bases and J by 6 bases, with 4 bases left in between. The CDR3 has 11 residues. The CDR3, as DNA: TGTGCCAGCAGCTCCCTCAATGAGCAGTTCTTC. This sequence encodes CASSSLNEQFF.

The V and J genes are TRBV6-4 and TRBJ1-1, with 7 nucleotides matching TRBD1. V shed 3 bases and J 8 bases; nucleotides not matched to a gene: 9. The CDR3 contains 14 residues. The germline CDR1 and CDR2 sequences are MRHNA and SNTAGT. CDR3 sequence reads: CASSEGGVPGEAFF. The CDR3 region has the DNA TGTGCCAGCAGTGAAGGGGGCGTCCCGGGGGAAGCTTTCTTT.

The V and J genes are TRBV15 and TRBJ2-7, with 11 bases matching TRBD2. CDR3 length: 16 amino acids. V lost 0 bases, J lost 7 bases, and 8 bases stayed unmatched. Germline CDR1 reads LNHNV; CDR2 reads YYDKDF (reference sequence). The CDR3 reads CATSRDLLAGALEQYF. CDR3 nucleotide sequence: TGTGCCACCAGCAGAGATCTACTAGCGGGGGCTTTGGAGCAGTACTTC.

This chain joins TRBV18 and TRBJ2-7; D ambiguous. The V gene's germline CDR1 is KGHSH and CDR2 LQKENI. Deletions cut 3 bases from V and 7 bases from J, with 19 bases between. This CDR3 is 15 amino acids long. CDR3 coding DNA: TGTGCCAGCTCACCCTCGGCCGGGTCTATTGGGGAGCAGTACTTC. Protein product: CASSPSAGSIGEQYF.

The rearrangement joins TRBV27 to TRBJ2-1, with D tentatively TRBD2 (5 bases). Germline values: CDR1 MNHEY, CDR2 SMNVEV (reference sequence). This CDR3 has 15 residues. V was shortened by 1 base and J by 4 bases, with 11 bases between the two germline ends. The CDR3 DNA is TGTGCCAGCAGTTTATTCGGAGGTTATTACAATGAGCAGTTCTTC. Its translation is CASSLFGGYYNEQFF.

The gene calls are TRBV19 and TRBJ1-5; D gene ambiguous. CDR3 size: 18 residues. V was pared by 6 bases and J by 0 bases, with 21 bases between. Germline V gives CDR1 LNHDA, CDR2 SQIVND (reference sequence). The CDR3 loop is CASRRLSTVVNSNQPQHF. CDR3 coding DNA: TGTGCCAGTAGGAGATTATCCACAGTGGTTAATAGCAATCAGCCCCAGCATTTT.

V and J are TRBV6-1 and TRBJ2-3; 8 positions agree with TRBD1. The CDR3 length is 14 residues. Germline assignment: CDR1 MNHNS and CDR2 SASEGT. V gave up 7 bases and J gave up 3 bases; unmatched junction bases: 6. As DNA, the CDR3 is TGTGCCAGCATGGAACAGGGGGGAACAGATACGCAGTATTTT. It is translated as CASMEQGGTDTQYF.

V usage is TRBV2 and J usage is TRBJ2-2; 9 bases match TRBD1. The CDR3 totals 16 residues. In germline, CDR1 is SNHLY, CDR2 FYNNEI. After removal of 4 bases from V and 6 bases from J, the junction contained 9 bases not matched to a gene. The DNA of the CDR3 is TGTGCCAGCAGTGGTCCCAGGACAGGGGTACCCGGGGAGCTGTTTTTT. As protein: CASSGPRTGVPGELFF.

The chain couples TRBV5-4 to TRBJ2-3, with 10 bases lining up with TRBD2. Germline V CDR1 and CDR2: SGHNT, YYREEE (reference sequence). The CDR3 covers 19 residues. V gave up 4 bases and J gave up 4 bases; unmatched junction bases: 18. The CDR3: CASSPIQREGLVLADTQYF. In nucleotides, the CDR3 is TGTGCCAGCAGCCCCATCCAGCGGGAGGGCCTCGTCCTAGCAGATACGCAGTATTTT.

The CDR3 region is CASSLSGTGSEQYF. The DNA for the CDR3 is TGTGCCAGCAGTTTATCTGGGACAGGGTCCGAGCAGTACTTC. J is TRBJ2-7 and V is TRBV27; 9 bases are shared with TRBD1. The CDR3 totals 14 residues. Per germline, CDR1 MNHEY and CDR2 SMNVEV (reference sequence). Unmatched junction bases numbered 3, after V lost 0 bases and J lost 6 bases.

The chain couples TRBV14 to TRBJ2-7, with 10 bases identical to TRBD2. The CDR3 spans 14 residues. V gave up 6 bases and J gave up 6 bases; unmatched junction bases: 8. The germline V gene encodes CDR1 SGHDN and CDR2 FVKESK. The CDR3 region is CASSQSGRVSEQYF. CDR3 nucleotide sequence: TGTGCCAGCAGTCAAAGCGGGAGGGTGAGCGAGCAGTACTTC.

The CDR3 coding sequence is TGTGCCAGCAGCTTGGTGGCGGGATCCTATGGCTACACCTTC. Translated, it gives CASSLVAGSYGYTF. V is TRBV5-5 and J is TRBJ1-2; no clear D gene. Germline V CDR1 and CDR2: SGHKS, YYEKEE (reference sequence). V was trimmed by 0 bases and J by 4 bases, leaving 10 bases between them. The CDR3 runs 14 residues.

The chain employs TRBV27 and TRBJ2-5; the D gene is possibly TRBD1 (6 bases). Trimming cost V 6 bases and J 0 bases, with 14 bases left between them. Germline CDR1 MNHEY, CDR2 SMNVEV (reference sequence). The CDR3 contains 15 residues. This CDR3 reads CASRQGQGYQETQYF. The CDR3 DNA sequence: TGTGCCAGCAGGCAGGGGCAGGGGTACCAAGAGACCCAGTACTTC.

This sequence joins TRBV9 and TRBJ1-2; D ambiguous. The CDR3 is made up of 15 amino acids. Trimming left V 0 bases short and J 0 bases short, with 9 bases between. Germline V CDR1 and CDR2: SGDLS, YYNGEE. CDR3 DNA: TGTGCCAGCAGCGTAGGGGCCCCAACTAACTATGGCTACACCTTC. Amino acids: CASSVGAPTNYGYTF.

The gene calls are TRBV5-4 and TRBJ1-2; 7 bases are shared with TRBD1. The germline V gene encodes CDR1 SGHNT and CDR2 YYREEE (reference sequence). The CDR3 consists of 13 residues. V shed 4 bases, J shed 6 bases, and the junction held 6 bases outside the gene matches. The CDR3 sequence is CASSAPTGNGYTF. The DNA of the CDR3 is TGTGCCAGCAGCGCCCCGACAGGGAATGGCTACACCTTC.

The chain employs TRBV30 and TRBJ1-2; D is ambiguous. Trimming took 2 bases from V and 10 from J, leaving 14 bases between them. CDR1 is GTSNPN, CDR2 SVGIG, per germline (reference sequence). The length of the CDR3 is 12 residues. The CDR3 here is CAWSPGGGFYTF. The DNA of the CDR3 is TGTGCCTGGAGTCCGGGTGGAGGGTTCTACACCTTC.

Concerning this clone itself: Mismatch with germline at one junction end may stem from a read error. The chain recombines TRBV5-5 with TRBJ2-5; 9 bases align to TRBD2. Germline V gene sequence: CDR1 SGHKS, CDR2 YYEKEE (reference sequence). This CDR3 region has 15 residues. DNA of the CDR3: TGTGCCGGCAGGAAAGCGGGAGGCGGGCAAGAGACCCAGTACTTC. Protein product: CAGRKAGGGQETQYF.

This clone was observed a handful of times. The chain carries TRBV11-2 and TRBJ2-1, with D tentatively TRBD2 (5 bases). The germline V and J ends were trimmed by 5 bases and 6 bases, with 20 bases remaining between them. This CDR3 is built from 16 residues. Germline V lookup: CDR1 SGHAT, CDR2 FQNNGV. CDR3 in amino acids: CASSAPGIGGINEQFF. Here the CDR3 DNA reads TGTGCCAGCAGCGCCCCCGGGATTGGTGGAATCAATGAGCAGTTCTTC. The full variable domain, with the rest looked up from reference TRBV11-2 and TRBJ2-1, is EAGVAQSPRYKIIEKRQSVAFWCNPISGHATLYWYQQILGQGPKLLIQFQNNGVVDDSQLPKDRFSAERLKGVDSTLKIQPAKLEDSAVYLCASSAPGIGGINEQFFGPGTRLTVL.

The chain has TRBV2 and TRBJ2-5; 9 bases are shared with TRBD1. The last part of the DNA fits TRBJ2-7 better; the J call may be wrong. CDR3 length: 15 residues. The germline gives CDR1 SNHLY, CDR2 FYNNEI. As DNA, the CDR3 is TGTGCCAGCAGTAAAATGGGACAGGGCTCCTACGAGCAGTACTTC. This sequence encodes CASSKMGQGSYEQYF.

The J gene is TRBJ2-2, the V gene TRBV9; 14 bases align to TRBD2. Germline V gene data show CDR1 as SGDLS and CDR2 as YYNGEE. This CDR3 spans 18 amino acids. With 4 bases clipped from V and 2 bases from J, the junction kept 7 bases outside the gene matches. CDR3 residues: CASSPGTSGGLNTGELFF. The CDR3 DNA sequence: TGTGCCAGCAGCCCGGGGACTAGCGGGGGTTTAAACACCGGGGAGCTGTTTTTT.